This entry lists 27 T cell receptor beta chains sequenced from one sample in a study of T cell responses to AZD1222 COVID-19 vaccine. Using immunoSEQ multiplex PCR, the repertoire was profiled, and TCRdb retains in-frame clones only, with some absent. The table has 25,000 to 35,000 clones, 93% seen once. The sample was peripheral blood, taken on day 0 of AZD1222 vaccination. The receptors originated from an adult in good health.

V usage is TRBV9 and J usage is TRBJ2-3; maybe TRBD2 (5 bases). Germline values: CDR1 SGDLS, CDR2 YYNGEE. This CDR3 is 12 amino acids long. Trimming removed 5 bases at V and 4 bases at J, with 8 bases between. As DNA, the CDR3 is TGTGCCAGCAGAGGGAGTGCAGATACGCAGTATTTT. This codes for CASRGSADTQYF.

This chain joins TRBV13 and TRBJ2-3, with 7 bases fitting TRBD2. The CDR3 length is 16 residues. V lost 5 bases, J lost 3 bases, and 11 bases stayed unmatched. Per the germline V gene, CDR1 is PRHDT and CDR2 is FYEKMQ (reference sequence). CDR3 bases: TGTGCCAGCAGCCCCATCCGGGGGAGGGCGACAGATACGCAGTATTTT. This codes for CASSPIRGRATDTQYF. Together with reference TRBV13 and TRBJ2-3, the CDR3 gives the full variable domain: AAGVIQSPRHLIKEKRETATLKCYPIPRHDTVYWYQQGPGQDPQFLISFYEKMQSDKGSIPDRFSAQQFSDYHSELNMSSLELGDSALYFCASSPIRGRATDTQYFGPGTRLTVL.

This sequence joins TRBV5-4 and TRBJ2-5; the D is unclear. From germline, CDR1 is SGHNT and CDR2 YYREEE (reference sequence). V was cut by 4 bases and J by 6 bases, with 10 bases left in between. This CDR3 contains 12 residues. The CDR3 DNA reads as TGTGCCAGCAGCCCTCCTGGGCAGACCCAGTACTTC. It is translated as CASSPPGQTQYF.

To note about this clone: An end of the junction does not agree with germline; a read error may underlie this. The chain links TRBV14 to TRBJ2-7; D may be TRBD1 (5 bases). The CDR3 covers 17 residues. CDR1 SGHDN and CDR2 FVKESK come from the germline V gene. CDR3 amino acids: CASSQGMTAGPLREQYF. The CDR3 nucleotides are TGTGCCAGCAGTCAAGGTATGACAGCTGGACCGTTACGAGAGCAGTACTTC.

This clone is medium-sized by share. The genes are TRBV7-9 and TRBJ1-3; tentatively, D is TRBD1 (6 bases). In germline, CDR1 is SEHNR, CDR2 FQNEAQ (reference sequence). The CDR3 is 15 amino acids. Trimming pared 11 bases from V and 3 bases from J, leaving 20 bases between. CDR3 protein: CASALLGGLGNTIYF. The CDR3 DNA sequence: TGTGCCTCAGCTTTACTAGGGGGTCTTGGAAACACCATATATTTT.

The V call is TRBV3-1 (or the pseudogene TRBV3-2), the J call TRBJ1-5; perhaps TRBD1 as D (5 bases). Germline assignment: CDR1 LGHDT and CDR2 YNNKEL (reference sequence). This CDR3 has 14 amino acids. Trimming took off 3 bases at V and 0 bases at J, with 6 bases between the two ends. CDR3 protein: CASSQGPSNQPQHF. The CDR3 coding sequence is TGTGCCAGCAGCCAGGGGCCTAGCAATCAGCCCCAGCATTTT.

The chain combines TRBV19 with TRBJ1-1; tentative D call: TRBD1 (6 bases). Germline V gene sequence: CDR1 LNHDA, CDR2 SQIVND (reference sequence). The CDR3 runs to 14 residues. V lost 5 bases, J lost 4 bases, and 14 bases lay in between. For the CDR3, the DNA is TGTGCCAGTAGTCCCACAGGGTTTTTCACTGAAGCTTTCTTT. Its translation: CASSPTGFFTEAFF. The full variable domain, completed using reference TRBV19 and TRBJ1-1, is DGGITQSPKYLFRKEGQNVTLSCEQNLNHDAMYWYRQDPGQGLRLIYYSQIVNDFQKGDIAEGYSVSREKKESFPLTVTSAQKNPTAFYLCASSPTGFFTEAFFGQGTRLTVV.

CDR3 protein: CASSPGWESEQFF. In DNA, the CDR3 is TGTGCCAGCAGCCCGGGGTGGGAGAGTGAGCAGTTCTTC. The V and J genes are TRBV11-3 and TRBJ2-1; D is perhaps TRBD2 (5 bases). There are 13 residues in the CDR3. V shed 5 bases and J shed 9 bases, with 14 bases lying between them. The germline CDR1 and CDR2 sequences are SGHNT and YENEEA.

The chain has TRBV6-5 and TRBJ1-2; D remains ambiguous. Germline V gene data show CDR1 as MNHEY and CDR2 as SVGAGI. The V end was cut by 0 bases, the J end by 2 bases, with 10 bases between. CDR3 length: 15 residues. The CDR3 DNA reads as TGTGCCAGCAGTTACTCAAGGGTATCAAACTATGGCTACACCTTC. It codes for CASSYSRVSNYGYTF.

This sequence joins TRBV30 and TRBJ1-2; no reliable D call. CDR1 and CDR2 from the germline V gene are GTSNPN and SVGIG (reference sequence). The CDR3 consists of 12 residues. Trimming stripped 7 bases from V and 8 bases from J, with 17 bases between. The CDR3 DNA is TGTGCCTTTAAGGAGGGAACACGGGGCTACACCTTC. The encoded protein is CAFKEGTRGYTF.

The gene calls are TRBV27 and TRBJ2-7; D perhaps matches TRBD2 (5 bases). The CDR3 contains 13 residues. The V end lost 6 bases, the J end lost 3 bases, and 12 bases lay between the germline ends. Germline V gives CDR1 MNHEY, CDR2 SMNVEV (reference sequence). The CDR3 bases are TGTGCCAGCAGCCGGGGTGGTTACTACGAGCAGTACTTC. Translated: CASSRGGYYEQYF.

This clone was picked up a small number of times. This chain joins TRBV14 and TRBJ1-2, with D perhaps TRBD1 (5 bases). Germline lookup yields CDR1 SGHDN and CDR2 FVKESK. With 0 bases removed from V and 5 bases from J, the gap between germline ends came to 10 bases. The CDR3 is 14 amino acids. The DNA of the CDR3 is TGTGCCAGCAGCCAAGACGGGGCGCGATATGGCTACACCTTC. This codes for CASSQDGARYGYTF.

This sequence joins TRBV6-5 and TRBJ1-2, with a possible D match to TRBD1 (6 bases). V was trimmed by 4 bases and J by 6 bases, leaving 9 bases between them. There are 12 residues in the CDR3. Germline V gene data show CDR1 as MNHEY and CDR2 as SVGAGI. In nucleotides, the CDR3 is TGTGCCAGCAGTTGGCAGGGGAATGGCTACACCTTC. It encodes CASSWQGNGYTF.

The V gene is TRBV7-9, the J gene TRBJ2-5, with a weak D call TRBD2 (6 bases). Trimming took off 1 base at V and 1 base at J, with 7 bases between the two ends. The CDR3 has 14 residues. CDR1 and CDR2 from the germline V gene are SEHNR and FQNEAQ (reference sequence). The CDR3 DNA is TGTGCCAGCAGCTTAGTAGCGGTCCAAGAGACCCAGTACTTC. Protein: CASSLVAVQETQYF.

The chain couples TRBV10-3 to TRBJ2-6; 13 bases map to TRBD2. CDR1 and CDR2 from the germline V gene are ENHRY and SYGVKD. J was trimmed by 3 bases and V by 3 bases; bases with no gene match: 2. The CDR3 covers 17 residues. CDR3 protein: CAISEGTSGNGANVLTF. Written as DNA, the CDR3 is TGTGCCATCAGTGAAGGGACTAGCGGGAATGGGGCCAACGTCCTGACTTTC.

CDR3 protein: CASSLGGGYGYTF. The CDR3 DNA is TGTGCCAGCTCGCTAGGGGGCGGCTATGGCTACACCTTC. The chain links TRBV27 to TRBJ1-2; TRBD1 matches at 7 bases. There are 13 residues in the CDR3. J lost 4 bases, V lost 8 bases, and 7 bases had no gene match. Germline CDR1 reads MNHEY; CDR2 reads SMNVEV (reference sequence).

CDR3 nucleotides: TGTGCCAGCAGTCCCCCCGACAAAGCTAACTATGGCTACACCTTC. Translating it yields CASSPPDKANYGYTF. This chain uses TRBV6-5 with TRBJ1-2; D unresolved. Germline CDR1 is MNHEY and CDR2 is SVGAGI. With 5 bases removed from V and 0 bases from J, the gap between germline ends came to 13 bases. This CDR3 is 15 amino acids long.

The chain couples TRBV5-8 to TRBJ2-7, with 7 bases aligning to TRBD1. The ends lost 0 bases at V and 3 bases at J; junction bases unmatched: 9. Germline V gives CDR1 SGHTS, CDR2 YDEGEE. This CDR3 contains 16 residues. CDR3 loop: CASSLGNPGGRYEQYF. The CDR3 DNA reads as TGTGCCAGCAGCTTGGGAAACCCAGGGGGACGCTACGAGCAGTACTTC.

This clone rates as medium-sized. The genes are TRBV28 and TRBJ2-7, with D perhaps TRBD1 (6 bases). V was cut by 4 bases and J by 3 bases, with 16 bases left in between. The germline CDR1 and CDR2 sequences are MDHEN and SYDVKM. The CDR3 totals 15 residues. In DNA, the CDR3 is TGTGCCAGCAGTTCTCGTCGACAGGCCCGCTACGAGCAGTACTTC. Its protein product is CASSSRRQARYEQYF. The complete variable domain, with remaining parts taken from reference TRBV28 and TRBJ2-7, reads DVKVTQSSRYLVKRTGEKVFLECVQDMDHENMFWYRQDPGLGLRLIYFSYDVKMKEKGDIPEGYSVSREKKERFSLILESASTNQTSMYLCASSSRRQARYEQYFGPGTRLTVT.

The J gene is TRBJ1-2, the V gene TRBV18, with 7 bases aligning to TRBD1. The CDR3 length is 14 residues. The trim removed 4 bases at V and 8 bases at J, leaving 10 bases unmatched. The germline CDR1 and CDR2 sequences are KGHSH and LQKENI. The CDR3 here is CASSQTDTGAGYTF. The CDR3 DNA is TGTGCCAGCTCACAGACTGATACAGGGGCGGGCTACACCTTC.

The V gene is TRBV12-3 or TRBV12-4, the J gene TRBJ1-3; D is unclear. V lost 3 bases and J 4 bases, leaving 7 bases between the germline ends. The CDR3 is made up of 13 amino acids. CDR3 sequence (DNA): TGTGCCAGCAGTTTCTCGGTCGGAAACACCATATATTTT. This gives the protein CASSFSVGNTIYF.

The rearrangement joins TRBV19 to TRBJ1-6; 9 bases align to TRBD1. This CDR3 is 18 amino acids long. V was clipped by 5 bases and J by 0 bases; unmatched bases: 8. Germline-derived CDR1 and CDR2 are LNHDA and SQIVND (reference sequence). This CDR3 is CASSQLMTGGSYNSPLHF. The DNA for the CDR3 is TGTGCCAGTAGTCAACTCATGACAGGGGGCTCCTATAATTCACCCCTCCACTTT.

V is TRBV5-5 and J is TRBJ1-3, with D perhaps matching TRBD1 (5 bases). CDR3 length: 16 residues. The V end was cut by 3 bases, the J end by 0 bases, with 13 bases between. Per germline, CDR1 SGHKS and CDR2 YYEKEE (reference sequence). CDR3 amino acids: CASSSGGDHSGNTIYF. In nucleotides, the CDR3 is TGTGCCAGCAGCTCTGGAGGGGATCACTCTGGAAACACCATATATTTT. Full variable domain (rest looked up from reference TRBV5-5 and TRBJ1-3): DAGVTQSPTHLIKTRGQQVTLRCSPISGHKSVSWYQQVLGQGPQFIFQYYEKEERGRGNFPDRFSARQFPNYSSELNVNALLLGDSALYLCASSSGGDHSGNTIYFGEGSWLTVV.

The chain links TRBV5-1 to TRBJ1-4, with 8 bases aligning to TRBD1. CDR1 SGHRS and CDR2 YFSETQ come from the germline V gene. There are 15 residues in the CDR3. The V gene end was trimmed by 4 bases and the J gene end by 7 bases; junction bases not matched to a gene: 9. The CDR3 sequence: CASSLSRQGSEKLFF. The CDR3 DNA reads as TGCGCCAGCAGCCTCTCCCGACAGGGGAGTGAAAAACTGTTTTTT.

The V call is TRBV24-1, the J call TRBJ2-5; 7 bases agree with TRBD2. Germline CDR1 is KGHDR and CDR2 is SFDVKD. This CDR3 has 14 amino acids. The V gene end was trimmed by 4 bases and the J gene end by 6 bases; junction bases not matched to a gene: 7. CDR3 in amino acids: CATSDPGGSKTQYF. The CDR3 nucleotides are TGTGCCACCAGTGACCCGGGGGGATCGAAGACCCAGTACTTC.

In nucleotides, the CDR3 is TGTGCCAGCAGTTACTCGGGACAGATGAACACTGAAGCTTTCTTT. It yields the protein CASSYSGQMNTEAFF. J is TRBJ1-1 and V is TRBV6-6; 7 bases line up with TRBD1. Looked up from germline, CDR1 is MNHNY and CDR2 is SVGAGI (reference sequence). After removal of 0 bases from V and 0 bases from J, the junction contained 1 base not matched to a gene. This CDR3 contains 15 residues.

In this sample, this clone turned up a few times. The rearrangement uses TRBV5-6 and TRBJ2-1; 9 nucleotides line up with TRBD2. Germline lookup yields CDR1 SGHDT and CDR2 YYEEEE. This CDR3 has 16 amino acids. The trim removed 3 bases at V and 8 bases at J, leaving 12 bases unmatched. CDR3 nucleotide sequence: TGTGCCAGCAGCTGGCTGCTAGCGGGGACCTGGGATGAGCAGTTCTTC. Its translation: CASSWLLAGTWDEQFF.